These 24 T cell receptor beta chains share one sample of origin, sequenced in a study of cytomegalovirus exposure and HLA in healthy donors. The PCR contained 60 Vbeta and 13 Jbeta primers. Only in-frame clones appear in the TCRdb table, and some are missing; sequencing was by immunoSEQ multiplex PCR. The table includes about 43,000 clones, roughly 63% detected once. Sequenced material: PBMCs. Source of these receptors: a man between 60 and 75 years old in good health and CMV-seropositive.

The V call is TRBV14, the J call TRBJ2-7, with TRBD2 matching over 8 bases. Germline trimming cut 10 bases from V and 2 bases from J; bases unmatched to any gene: 22. The CDR3 runs to 18 residues. Germline assignment: CDR1 SGHDN and CDR2 FVKESK. CDR3 sequence reads: CANPPGLAVSPRTYEQYF. In nucleotides, the CDR3 is TGTGCCAACCCCCCCGGACTAGCTGTGTCCCCGCGTACCTACGAGCAGTACTTC.

This clone was seen only a few times. The V and J genes are TRBV30 and TRBJ1-6; D remains ambiguous. The CDR3 length is 15 residues. Between the trimmed V and J ends, which lost 5 bases and 10 bases, there was a span of 21 bases. Looked up from germline, CDR1 is GTSNPN and CDR2 is SVGIG (reference sequence). CDR3 in DNA: TGTGCCTGGCAAAACGGTGAGGGAGTAGGGTCACCCCTCCACTTT. Translating gives CAWQNGEGVGSPLHF.

The V gene is TRBV5-4, the J gene TRBJ2-6; tentative D call: TRBD1 (5 bases). The CDR3 runs to 16 residues. Per germline, CDR1 SGHNT and CDR2 YYREEE (reference sequence). Trimming took off 3 bases at V and 1 base at J, with 11 bases between the two ends. The CDR3 nucleotides are TGTGCCAGCAGCTCAGATGCAGGGTCTGGGGCCAACGTCCTGACTTTC. Translating gives CASSSDAGSGANVLTF.

The chain combines TRBV5-8 with TRBJ1-6; 7 positions agree with TRBD1. This CDR3 has 16 residues. Germline CDR1 is SGHTS and CDR2 is YDEGEE. The V and J ends lost 5 bases and 7 bases, in that order; junction bases with no gene match: 12. CDR3 DNA: TGTGCCAGCAGGGGTTTCACCGACAGGGCCAATTCACCCCTCCACTTT. As protein: CASRGFTDRANSPLHF.

The V gene is TRBV6-5, the J gene TRBJ1-1, with D tentatively TRBD1 (5 bases). Trimming left V 2 bases short and J 6 bases short, with 13 bases between. The CDR3 loop spans 14 amino acids. Germline CDR1 and CDR2: MNHEY and SVGAGI. CDR3 in DNA: TGTGCCAGCAGTTACCCGGGCAGGGAGGCTGAAGCTTTCTTT. It yields the protein CASSYPGREAEAFF.

The chain is built from TRBV14 and TRBJ2-6; D remains ambiguous. The CDR3 has 18 residues. Germline V gene sequence: CDR1 SGHDN, CDR2 FVKESK. The germline V and J ends were trimmed by 0 bases and 0 bases, with 12 bases remaining between them. CDR3 nucleotide sequence: TGTGCCAGCAGCCAAGATTATCGGTTAAGCTCTGGGGCCAACGTCCTGACTTTC. This codes for CASSQDYRLSSGANVLTF.

The J gene is TRBJ2-7, the V gene TRBV5-1; 8 bases agree with TRBD1. The germline V gene has CDR1 SGHRS and CDR2 YFSETQ. Unmatched junction bases numbered 4, after V lost 4 bases and J lost 1 base. This CDR3 region has 14 residues. The CDR3 sequence is CASSARDRSYEQYF. CDR3 coding DNA: TGCGCCAGCAGCGCCCGGGACAGGTCCTACGAGCAGTACTTC.

The V call is TRBV6-7, the J call TRBJ2-5; perhaps TRBD1 as D (6 bases). TRBJ2-7 explains the end of the DNA better; the J call may be wrong. Being an ORF, TRBV6-7 has a function that is uncertain. This CDR3 contains 17 residues. This CDR3 is CASSPTRLPGQLYEQYF. CDR3 bases: TGTGCCAGCAGTCCTACCCGCCTTCCGGGACAATTATACGAGCAGTACTTC.

The V and J genes are TRBV30 and TRBJ2-2; TRBD2 is a possible D gene (6 bases). Germline-derived CDR1 and CDR2 are GTSNPN and SVGIG (reference sequence). The CDR3 is 16 residues long. V was trimmed by 4 bases and J by 6 bases, leaving 21 bases between them. CDR3 bases: TGTGCCTGGAACCACCGGGGGAGCTACCCATCCGGGGAGCTGTTTTTT. Its protein product is CAWNHRGSYPSGELFF.

This chain joins TRBV7-2 and TRBJ1-5, with 9 bases aligning to TRBD1. The V and J ends lost 7 bases and 7 bases, in that order; junction bases with no gene match: 11. This CDR3 region has 15 residues. CDR1 is SGHTA and CDR2 is FQGNSA in the germline V gene. DNA of the CDR3: TGTGCCAGCACTTACACAGGGGGCGATCAGCAGCCCCAGCATTTT. As protein: CASTYTGGDQQPQHF.

The V gene is TRBV30, the J gene TRBJ2-5; 8 bases are shared with TRBD1. The CDR3 runs 15 residues. In germline, CDR1 is GTSNPN, CDR2 SVGIG (reference sequence). V lost 2 bases, J lost 3 bases, and 8 bases stayed unmatched. CDR3 residues: CAWSSRTGWKETQYF. The CDR3 coding sequence is TGTGCCTGGAGTAGCAGGACAGGGTGGAAAGAGACCCAGTACTTC.

The chain has TRBV9 and TRBJ2-3; 7 bases agree with TRBD1. Germline-derived CDR1 and CDR2 are SGDLS and YYNGEE. The length of the CDR3 is 15 residues. J gave up 5 bases and V 0 bases, and 6 bases lay outside the gene matches. This CDR3 reads CASSVGDSPVDTQYF. CDR3 nucleotides: TGTGCCAGCAGCGTAGGGGACAGCCCCGTAGATACGCAGTATTTT.

V usage is TRBV5-1 and J usage is TRBJ2-3; 11 bases align to TRBD2. Germline assignment: CDR1 SGHRS and CDR2 YFSETQ. J gave up 2 bases and V 5 bases, and 4 bases lay outside the gene matches. This CDR3 region has 15 residues. The CDR3 sequence is CASRTSGTITDTQYF. As DNA, the CDR3 is TGCGCCAGCAGGACTAGCGGGACAATCACAGATACGCAGTATTTT.

The genes are TRBV6-1 and TRBJ1-1, with 8 bases lining up with TRBD1. J lost 3 bases, V lost 1 base, and 7 bases had no gene match. The CDR3 is 16 residues long. Looked up from germline, CDR1 is MNHNS and CDR2 is SASEGT. CDR3 nucleotide sequence: TGTGCCAGCAGTGAAGGAATGGACAGGGTTTACACTGAAGCTTTCTTT. This encodes CASSEGMDRVYTEAFF.

The chain carries TRBV15 and TRBJ2-2, with 7 nucleotides matching TRBD2. This CDR3 has 18 residues. Trimming took 0 bases from V and 3 from J; bases not matched to a gene: 10. Germline V CDR1 and CDR2: LNHNV, YYDKDF (reference sequence). DNA of the CDR3: TGTGCCACCAGCAGAGATGTCCTGGGGGGGGGTTACACCGGGGAGCTGTTTTTT. Protein sequence: CATSRDVLGGGYTGELFF.

The chain joins TRBV11-1 to TRBJ1-1, with 7 nucleotides matching TRBD1. There are 16 residues in the CDR3. Losses at the gene ends were 5 bases for V and 0 bases for J; bases not matched to a gene: 9. CDR1 and CDR2 (germline): SGHAT, FQDESV (reference sequence). In DNA form, the CDR3 reads TGTGCCAGCAGCGGGGACAGAGTAACCATGAACACTGAAGCTTTCTTT. It encodes CASSGDRVTMNTEAFF.

The chain is built from TRBV14 and TRBJ1-1; unclear D gene. Germline V gene lookup returns CDR1 SGHDN and CDR2 FVKESK. CDR3 size: 13 residues. V was trimmed by 4 bases and J by 1 base, leaving 7 bases between them. The CDR3 DNA reads as TGTGCCAGCAGCCGAACAGCGAACACTGAAGCTTTCTTT. Its translation is CASSRTANTEAFF.

This clone was counted a few times. V gene TRBV7-8 combines with J gene TRBJ2-1; 10 positions match TRBD2. This CDR3 spans 16 amino acids. With V trimmed by 2 bases and J by 7 bases, 8 bases remained unmatched. Germline CDR1 and CDR2: SGHVS and FQNEAQ. CDR3 loop: CASSLILAGVVNEQFF. CDR3 in DNA: TGTGCCAGCAGCTTAATCCTAGCGGGAGTTGTTAATGAGCAGTTCTTC. The variable domain in full, completed from reference TRBV7-8 and TRBJ2-1, reads GAGVSQSPRYKVAKRGQDVALRCDPISGHVSLFWYQQALGQGPEFLTYFQNEAQLDKSGLPSDRFFAERPEGSVSTLKIQRTQQEDSAVYLCASSLILAGVVNEQFFGPGTRLTVL.

The gene calls are TRBV4-2 and TRBJ2-5, with D tentatively TRBD2 (6 bases). The V gene lost 4 bases and the J gene lost 4 bases, with 10 bases spanning the gap. CDR3 length: 13 amino acids. Germline CDR1 LGHNA, CDR2 YNFKEQ. CDR3 coding DNA: TGTGCCAGCAGCCGAACTAGCAGAGAGACCCAGTACTTC. This gives the protein CASSRTSRETQYF.

The CDR3 nucleotides read TGTGCCAGCAGCTTGGACGGGAGGGCCGGGGAGCTGTTTTTT. It specifies CASSLDGRAGELFF. The rearrangement joins TRBV5-6 to TRBJ2-2, with TRBD2 matching 8 bases. The CDR3 consists of 14 residues. The germline gives CDR1 SGHDT, CDR2 YYEEEE. The V and J ends lost 0 bases and 6 bases, in that order; junction bases with no gene match: 1.

The chain couples TRBV15 to TRBJ1-4; D may be TRBD1 (6 bases). Germline lookup yields CDR1 LNHNV and CDR2 YYDKDF (reference sequence). V lost 1 base and J lost 8, with 17 bases in between. CDR3 size: 16 residues. CDR3 loop: CATSRASGGAGEKLFF. DNA of the CDR3: TGTGCCACCAGCAGAGCCTCGGGGGGCGCGGGGGAAAAACTGTTTTTT.

The count of this clone is one. The genes are TRBV10-2 and TRBJ2-7, with D perhaps matching TRBD1 (5 bases). CDR3 length: 11 residues. The germline V gene has CDR1 WSHSY and CDR2 SAAADI. V shed 6 bases and J shed 5 bases, with 8 bases lying between them. CDR3 sequence (DNA): TGCGCCAGCAGGGGGCTCAACGAGCAGTACTTC. This translates into CASRGLNEQYF.

A note on this clone: One junction end disagrees with the germline gene, perhaps due to a read error. V gene TRBV6-4 combines with J gene TRBJ2-2; TRBD2 might be the D (6 bases). Per germline, CDR1 MRHNA and CDR2 SNTAGT. The length of the CDR3 is 13 residues. CDR3 residues: CASSAGNTGGLFF. The CDR3 DNA reads as TGTGCCAGCAGTGCCGGGAACACCGGGGGGCTGTTTTTT.

The table lists this clone with a count of one. The chain has TRBV20-1 and TRBJ2-1; D is perhaps TRBD2 (5 bases). This CDR3 contains 11 residues. CDR1 is DFQATT and CDR2 is SNEGSKA in the germline V gene (reference sequence). Trimming pared 6 bases from V and 6 bases from J, leaving 9 bases between. CDR3 loop: CSAALGNEQFF. Here the CDR3 DNA reads TGCAGTGCAGCACTAGGCAATGAGCAGTTCTTC.